A selection of T cell receptor beta chains follows, all from one sample in a study of CD8 T cells in ankylosing spondylitis. MiXCR, run by TCRdb on the 5' RACE reads, gives a single entry per CDR3 protein. The sample lists 250,000 or so distinct CDR3 sequences, around 25% occurring once. The sample was blood, either unsorted or a sorted T cell fraction (not recorded which). These receptors came from a male donor with ankylosing spondylitis or in good health (not recorded which). The CDR3 runs from the conserved cysteine through the conserved F or W. The D gene is left open where the match is weak. Clone size is shown for a subset of rows, as once, few, many or a class of expanded clone.

abundance: -; v_gene: TRBV6-2/TRBV6-3; len: 14; d_gene: -; j_gene: TRBJ1-2; CDR3aa: CAVRRVETNYGYTF; CDR3nt: TGTGCCGTCCGGAGGGTCGAGACTAACTATGGCTACACCTTC
abundance: many; v_gene: TRBV12-3/TRBV12-4; len: 14; d_gene: -; j_gene: TRBJ1-4; CDR3aa: CASSLGQIHEKLFF; CDR3nt: TGTGCCAGCAGTTTAGGGCAGATTCATGAAAAACTGTTTTTT
abundance: many; v_gene: TRBV24-1; len: 14; d_gene: -; j_gene: TRBJ2-3; CDR3aa: CATGGSGATDTQYF; CDR3nt: TGTGCCACTGGGGGCTCAGGGGCCACAGATACGCAGTATTTT
abundance: many; v_gene: TRBV6-1; len: 15; d_gene: -; j_gene: TRBJ2-7; CDR3aa: CASTRPRAAVYEQYF; CDR3nt: TGTGCCAGCACCCGACCACGGGCAGCCGTCTACGAGCAGTACTTC
abundance: -; v_gene: TRBV2; len: 15; d_gene: -; j_gene: TRBJ1-2; CDR3aa: CASSAIMGDAKGYTF; CDR3nt: TGTGCCAGCAGTGCTATCATGGGAGACGCGAAAGGCTACACCTTC
abundance: -; v_gene: TRBV20-1; len: 13; d_gene: TRBD1; j_gene: TRBJ2-1; CDR3aa: CSAVRDRSNEQFF; CDR3nt: TGCAGTGCTGTCCGGGACAGGAGCAATGAGCAGTTCTTC
abundance: few; v_gene: TRBV18; len: 16; d_gene: TRBD1; j_gene: TRBJ2-4; CDR3aa: CASSPLWTGGANIQYF; CDR3nt: TGTGCCAGCTCACCACTATGGACAGGGGGCGCAAACATTCAGTACTTC
abundance: -; v_gene: TRBV20-1; len: 15; d_gene: -; j_gene: TRBJ1-4; CDR3aa: CSASYYVTGFEKLFF; CDR3nt: TGCAGTGCTAGCTATTACGTCACGGGGTTTGAAAAACTGTTTTTT
abundance: -; v_gene: TRBV6-1; len: 13; d_gene: -; j_gene: TRBJ2-7; CDR3aa: CASRGGQLYEQYF; CDR3nt: TGTGCCAGCAGGGGGGGACAGCTCTACGAGCAGTACTTC
abundance: many; v_gene: TRBV25-1; len: 18; d_gene: -; j_gene: TRBJ2-2; CDR3aa: CASSVLGVDSPNTGELFF; CDR3nt: TGTGCCAGCAGTGTCTTGGGGGTAGACAGCCCGAACACCGGGGAGCTGTTTTTT
abundance: few; v_gene: TRBV29-1; len: 14; d_gene: -; j_gene: TRBJ2-5; CDR3aa: CSVVGLGVAETQYF; CDR3nt: TGCAGCGTTGTGGGGCTTGGGGTGGCAGAGACCCAGTACTTC
abundance: -; v_gene: TRBV20-1; len: 11; d_gene: TRBD2; j_gene: TRBJ2-3; CDR3aa: CSARLAGGQYF; CDR3nt: TGCAGTGCCCGGCTAGCGGGGGGGCAGTATTTT
abundance: -; v_gene: TRBV5-1; len: 15; d_gene: TRBD2; j_gene: TRBJ2-5; CDR3aa: CATRLAGGFQETQYF; CDR3nt: TGCGCCACCCGACTAGCGGGGGGCTTCCAAGAGACCCAGTACTTC
abundance: once; v_gene: TRBV15; len: 15; d_gene: TRBD2; j_gene: TRBJ2-2; CDR3aa: CATSRAGTSGGELFF; CDR3nt: TGTGCCACCAGCAGGGCCGGGACTAGCGGCGGGGAGCTGTTTTTT
abundance: once; v_gene: TRBV24-1; len: 14; d_gene: -; j_gene: TRBJ2-1; CDR3aa: CATSDFVRADEQFF; CDR3nt: TGTGCCACCAGTGATTTTGTCAGGGCTGATGAGCAGTTCTTC
abundance: -; v_gene: TRBV4-2; len: 14; d_gene: -; j_gene: TRBJ1-1; CDR3aa: CASSRSDQNTEAFF; CDR3nt: TGTGCCAGCAGCCGCTCCGATCAGAACACTGAAGCTTTCTTT
abundance: -; v_gene: TRBV24-1; len: 18; d_gene: -; j_gene: TRBJ1-6; CDR3aa: CATSDLVILSSYNSPLHF; CDR3nt: TGTGCCACCAGTGACCTCGTCATCCTCAGCTCCTATAATTCACCCCTCCACTTT
abundance: few; v_gene: TRBV29-1; len: 13; d_gene: -; j_gene: TRBJ1-5; CDR3aa: CSARTSPDLSQHF; CDR3nt: TGCAGCGCCCGGACAAGCCCGGATTTGTCCCAGCATTTT
abundance: many; v_gene: TRBV27; len: 13; d_gene: -; j_gene: TRBJ1-6; CDR3aa: CASSLGVWSPLHF; CDR3nt: TGTGCCAGCAGTTTAGGAGTTTGGTCACCCCTCCACTTT
abundance: -; v_gene: TRBV20-1; len: 15; d_gene: -; j_gene: TRBJ1-5; CDR3aa: CSARDPQGGNQPQHF; CDR3nt: TGCAGTGCTAGAGATCCCCAGGGTGGCAATCAGCCCCAGCATTTT
abundance: -; v_gene: TRBV6-1; len: 15; d_gene: -; j_gene: TRBJ2-7; CDR3aa: CASRLTGTPFYEQYF; CDR3nt: TGTGCCAGCAGACTGACCGGGACTCCCTTCTACGAGCAGTACTTC
abundance: few; v_gene: TRBV20-1; len: 15; d_gene: -; j_gene: TRBJ2-3; CDR3aa: CSAPLSALKLDTQYF; CDR3nt: TGCAGTGCTCCCCTCTCCGCCTTAAAGCTCGATACGCAGTATTTT
abundance: -; v_gene: TRBV6-5; len: 17; d_gene: -; j_gene: TRBJ2-1; CDR3aa: CASSYSIVGGPYNEQFF; CDR3nt: TGTGCCAGCAGTTACTCGATAGTCGGGGGACCCTACAATGAGCAGTTCTTC
abundance: -; v_gene: TRBV20-1; len: 14; d_gene: TRBD1; j_gene: TRBJ1-1; CDR3aa: CSARQGAKTTEAFF; CDR3nt: TGCAGTGCTAGACAGGGGGCCAAAACAACTGAAGCTTTCTTT
abundance: once; v_gene: TRBV20-1; len: 12; d_gene: TRBD1; j_gene: TRBJ1-1; CDR3aa: CSATQGMAEAFF; CDR3nt: TGCAGTGCCACACAGGGGATGGCTGAAGCTTTCTTT
abundance: -; v_gene: TRBV12-3/TRBV12-4; len: 15; d_gene: -; j_gene: TRBJ1-1; CDR3aa: CASSLWAAQGTEAFF; CDR3nt: TGTGCCAGCAGTTTATGGGCAGCGCAGGGCACTGAAGCTTTCTTT
abundance: many; v_gene: TRBV29-1; len: 13; d_gene: TRBD1; j_gene: TRBJ2-5; CDR3aa: CSVEEGGRETQYF; CDR3nt: TGCAGCGTTGAAGAAGGGGGCCGGGAGACCCAGTACTTC
abundance: -; v_gene: TRBV20-1; len: 16; d_gene: -; j_gene: TRBJ2-3; CDR3aa: CSARVGIGAPGGTQYF; CDR3nt: TGCAGTGCTAGAGTTGGGATTGGGGCCCCAGGAGGTACGCAGTATTTT
abundance: few; v_gene: TRBV12-3/TRBV12-4; len: 13; d_gene: TRBD1; j_gene: TRBJ1-6; CDR3aa: CASRTGGSSPLHF; CDR3nt: TGTGCCAGCAGGACAGGGGGAAGTTCACCCCTCCACTTT
abundance: few; v_gene: TRBV29-1; len: 12; d_gene: -; j_gene: TRBJ2-7; CDR3aa: CSARVAINEQYF; CDR3nt: TGCAGCGCCAGGGTCGCAATTAACGAGCAGTACTTC
abundance: many; v_gene: TRBV15; len: 15; d_gene: TRBD2; j_gene: TRBJ2-5; CDR3aa: CATSGRPGLQETQYF; CDR3nt: TGTGCCACCAGCGGTAGACCGGGACTACAAGAGACCCAGTACTTC
abundance: many; v_gene: TRBV12-3/TRBV12-4; len: 16; d_gene: -; j_gene: TRBJ2-6; CDR3aa: CASSSPTLSGANVLTF; CDR3nt: TGTGCCAGCAGTTCCCCCACCCTCTCTGGGGCCAACGTCCTGACTTTC
abundance: -; v_gene: TRBV6-1; len: 15; d_gene: -; j_gene: TRBJ2-1; CDR3aa: CASSLRVISYNEQFF; CDR3nt: TGTGCCAGCAGCCTGAGGGTAATCTCCTACAATGAGCAGTTCTTC
abundance: many; v_gene: TRBV5-1; len: 12; d_gene: -; j_gene: TRBJ2-3; CDR3aa: CASSSTEDTQYF; CDR3nt: TGCGCCAGCAGCTCGACAGAAGATACGCAGTATTTT
abundance: many; v_gene: TRBV24-1; len: 16; d_gene: TRBD1; j_gene: TRBJ2-3; CDR3aa: CATSAGTGGVTDTQYF; CDR3nt: TGTGCCACCAGTGCCGGGACAGGGGGCGTCACAGATACGCAGTATTTT
abundance: many; v_gene: TRBV12-3/TRBV12-4; len: 14; d_gene: -; j_gene: TRBJ2-7; CDR3aa: CASSPSQGSYEQYF; CDR3nt: TGTGCCAGCAGCCCCTCCCAGGGTTCCTACGAGCAGTACTTC
abundance: many; v_gene: TRBV12-3/TRBV12-4; len: 15; d_gene: -; j_gene: TRBJ2-5; CDR3aa: CASGQRRDRGQTQYF; CDR3nt: TGTGCCAGCGGCCAACGCCGGGACCGGGGGCAGACCCAGTACTTC
abundance: -; v_gene: TRBV12-3/TRBV12-4; len: 13; d_gene: -; j_gene: TRBJ1-5; CDR3aa: CASSSTSNQPQHF; CDR3nt: TGTGCCAGCAGTTCTACTAGCAATCAGCCCCAGCATTTT
abundance: many; v_gene: TRBV20-1; len: 13; d_gene: -; j_gene: TRBJ2-1; CDR3aa: CSATLDTNNEQFF; CDR3nt: TGCAGCGCAACCCTCGATACTAACAATGAGCAGTTCTTC
abundance: many; v_gene: TRBV20-1; len: 11; d_gene: -; j_gene: TRBJ2-1; CDR3aa: CSATDYNEQFF; CDR3nt: TGCAGTGCTACTGATTACAATGAGCAGTTCTTC
abundance: few; v_gene: TRBV4-2; len: 19; d_gene: TRBD2; j_gene: TRBJ2-1; CDR3aa: CASSQPSGAKRGNYNEQFF; CDR3nt: TGTGCCAGCAGCCAGCCATCCGGAGCAAAGCGGGGGAACTACAATGAGCAGTTCTTC
abundance: -; v_gene: TRBV4-1; len: 14; d_gene: TRBD1; j_gene: TRBJ1-2; CDR3aa: CASSQGRGDYGYTF; CDR3nt: TGCGCCAGCAGCCAAGGCAGGGGGGACTATGGCTACACCTTC
abundance: -; v_gene: TRBV20-1; len: 12; d_gene: -; j_gene: TRBJ2-3; CDR3aa: CSAPPGGDTQYF; CDR3nt: TGCAGTGCCCCCCCCGGCGGGGATACGCAGTATTTT
abundance: many; v_gene: TRBV20-1; len: 15; d_gene: -; j_gene: TRBJ2-1; CDR3aa: CSAITSSPGGNEQFF; CDR3nt: TGCAGTGCTATCACTTCTTCCCCCGGAGGCAATGAGCAGTTCTTC
abundance: few; v_gene: TRBV29-1; len: 12; d_gene: -; j_gene: TRBJ1-2; CDR3aa: CSVGPGETSYTF; CDR3nt: TGCAGCGTTGGCCCGGGGGAGACCAGCTACACCTTC
abundance: -; v_gene: TRBV20-1; len: 14; d_gene: TRBD2; j_gene: TRBJ2-5; CDR3aa: CSAASLAGGITQYF; CDR3nt: TGCAGTGCTGCCTCCTTAGCGGGGGGAATCACCCAGTACTTC
abundance: -; v_gene: TRBV30; len: 10; d_gene: -; j_gene: TRBJ2-5; CDR3aa: CAWSVETQYF; CDR3nt: TGTGCCTGGAGCGTGGAGACCCAGTACTTC
abundance: -; v_gene: TRBV12-3/TRBV12-4; len: 15; d_gene: TRBD2; j_gene: TRBJ2-3; CDR3aa: CASSLAGLAGGEEYF; CDR3nt: TGTGCCAGCAGTTTAGCCGGACTAGCGGGGGGCGAGGAGTATTTT
abundance: -; v_gene: TRBV25-1; len: 15; d_gene: TRBD1; j_gene: TRBJ2-3; CDR3aa: CASSELRTGLDTQYF; CDR3nt: TGTGCCAGCAGTGAATTGAGGACAGGGCTTGATACGCAGTATTTT
abundance: few; v_gene: TRBV12-3/TRBV12-4; len: 11; d_gene: -; j_gene: TRBJ2-7; CDR3aa: CASSLTGTPYF; CDR3nt: TGTGCCAGCAGTTTAACCGGGACGCCATACTTC
abundance: few; v_gene: TRBV12-3/TRBV12-4; len: 14; d_gene: TRBD1; j_gene: TRBJ1-2; CDR3aa: CASRSTGEGYGYTF; CDR3nt: TGTGCCAGCAGATCGACAGGGGAGGGCTATGGCTACACCTTC
abundance: many; v_gene: TRBV20-1; len: 17; d_gene: -; j_gene: TRBJ2-1; CDR3aa: CSARGLSPVGRYNEQFF; CDR3nt: TGCAGTGCTAGAGGCCTATCTCCCGTGGGCCGATACAATGAGCAGTTCTTC
abundance: many; v_gene: TRBV5-1; len: 14; d_gene: TRBD2; j_gene: TRBJ2-3; CDR3aa: CASSSSGGAYTQYF; CDR3nt: TGCGCCAGCAGCTCTAGCGGGGGGGCATATACGCAGTATTTT
abundance: many; v_gene: TRBV7-9; len: 15; d_gene: -; j_gene: TRBJ2-3; CDR3aa: CASSLGISSTDTQYF; CDR3nt: TGTGCCAGCAGCTTGGGGATATCTAGCACAGATACGCAGTATTTT
abundance: -; v_gene: TRBV6-2/TRBV6-3; len: 15; d_gene: -; j_gene: TRBJ2-2; CDR3aa: CASSYSDSNTGELFF; CDR3nt: TGTGCCAGCAGTTACTCCGACTCAAACACCGGGGAGCTGTTTTTT